This note documents a single T cell receptor beta chain sequence. Per the germline V gene, CDR1 is KGHDR and CDR2 is SFDVKD. V lost 5 bases and J lost 3, with 10 bases in between. The CDR3 sequence is 14 residues long. The data derive from a study of blood T cell repertoires in COVID-19. Study summary: COVID-19 samples collected from the United States, Italy and Spain covered acute and convalescent phases.

Per the study methods: Estimates of nucleated cell counts were drawn from the amplification of reference gene primers. The assay was immunoSEQ multiplex PCR, and TCRdb's table has in-frame clones only and misses some. The DNA was the basis for D and trimming; V, J and clone size are from that table. The table shows more than 85,000 clones, with about 81% occurring only once. This sequence was found in a man between 65 and 85 years old with acute or convalescent COVID-19. Sequences were obtained from peripheral blood. The genes are TRBV24-1 and TRBJ1-5; perhaps TRBD1 as D (5 bases). The CDR3 loop is CATSGSGINQPQHF. DNA of the CDR3: TGTGCCACCAGTGGTTCAGGGATCAATCAGCCCCAGCATTTT.